This TCR beta chain was identified during a study of blood T cell repertoires in COVID-19. Study as a whole: Samples taken during acute and convalescent COVID-19 were collected in the United States, Italy and Spain.

The study recruited people aged about 18 to 95 years across about 25 US areas. Which cohort a participant joined came from the clinical history participants gave. A COVID-19 case was met by exposed participants within 2 weeks before study entry. V lost 3 bases to trimming and J lost 1 base, with 7 bases between them. In germline, CDR1 is SGHRS, CDR2 YFSETQ. The CDR3 totals 14 residues. Measured with immunoSEQ multiplex PCR; TCRdb has only the in-frame clones, and not every one. The table shows 350,000 to 450,000 clones, with about 89% occurring only once. This chain uses TRBV5-1 with TRBJ2-2, with D uncertain. This clonotype was sampled from a woman aged 40 to 50 who had been exposed to COVID-19. What was sequenced was PBMCs or T cells enriched from blood (not recorded which). The CDR3 nucleotides are TGCGCCAGCAGCTCCCTTGTGAACACCGGGGAGCTGTTTTTT. Its protein product is CASSSLVNTGELFF.